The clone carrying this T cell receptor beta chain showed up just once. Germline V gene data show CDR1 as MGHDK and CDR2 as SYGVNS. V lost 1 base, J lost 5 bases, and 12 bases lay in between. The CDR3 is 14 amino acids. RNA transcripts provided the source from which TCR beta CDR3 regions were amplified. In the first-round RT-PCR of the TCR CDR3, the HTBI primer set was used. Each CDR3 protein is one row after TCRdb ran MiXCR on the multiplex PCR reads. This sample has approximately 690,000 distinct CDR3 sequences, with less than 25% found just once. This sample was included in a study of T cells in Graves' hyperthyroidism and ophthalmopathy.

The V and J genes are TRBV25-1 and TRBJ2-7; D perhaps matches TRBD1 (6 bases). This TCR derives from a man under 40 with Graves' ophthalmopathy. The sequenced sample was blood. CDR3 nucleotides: TGTGCCAGCAGTGAATTGGGCAGGGGTGACGAGCAGTACTTC. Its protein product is CASSELGRGDEQYF.